A single T cell receptor beta chain is shown here with its context. The record originates from a study of CD8+CD57+ T cells in acquired aplastic anemia. Study-wide background: About 3 ug was the average amount of DNA from sorted CD4+ and CD8+ cells.

The study profiled TCR beta VDJ and CDR3 using genomic DNA as template. One entry per CDR3 protein, called by TCRdb with MiXCR from the reads. The sample holds hundreds of thousands of distinct CDR3 sequences; around half are singletons and the top ten take under 9%. The V gene end was trimmed by 5 bases and the J gene end by 3 bases; junction bases not matched to a gene: 3. The CDR3 is 13 amino acids. CDR1 and CDR2 (germline): MNHNY, SVGAGI (reference sequence). It was patients with CD8+CD57+ cell expansion by flow cytometry who were chosen for sequencing. The sequenced material came from sorted CD4+, CD8+, or CD8+CD57+ T cells (not recorded which) from PBMCs. V usage is TRBV6-6 and J usage is TRBJ1-1; 7 nucleotides match TRBD1. This clonotype was sampled from a human donor with aplastic anemia. DNA of the CDR3: TGTGCCAGCAGTATTACAGGGGACACTGAAGCTTTCTTT. Protein sequence: CASSITGDTEAFF.